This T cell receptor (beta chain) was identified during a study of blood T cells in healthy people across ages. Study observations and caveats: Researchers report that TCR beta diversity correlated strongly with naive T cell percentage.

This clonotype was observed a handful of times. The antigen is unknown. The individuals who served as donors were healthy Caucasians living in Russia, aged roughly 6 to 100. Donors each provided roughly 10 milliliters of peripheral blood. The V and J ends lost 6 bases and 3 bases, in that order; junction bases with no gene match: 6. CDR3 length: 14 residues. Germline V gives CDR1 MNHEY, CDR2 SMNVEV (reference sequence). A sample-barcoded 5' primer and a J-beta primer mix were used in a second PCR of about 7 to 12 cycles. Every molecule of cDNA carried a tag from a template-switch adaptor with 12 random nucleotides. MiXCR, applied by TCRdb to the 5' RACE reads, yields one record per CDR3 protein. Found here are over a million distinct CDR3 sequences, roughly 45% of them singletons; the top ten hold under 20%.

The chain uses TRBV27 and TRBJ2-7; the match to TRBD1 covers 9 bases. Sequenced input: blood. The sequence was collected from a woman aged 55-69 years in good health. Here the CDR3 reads CASRRQGVIYEQYF. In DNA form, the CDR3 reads TGTGCCAGCAGGCGACAGGGGGTCATCTACGAGCAGTACTTC.